This entry lists 12 T cell receptor beta chains sequenced from one sample in a study of shared clonotypes between healthy human individuals. The naive CD8 subset, CD45RO-negative cells positively selected for CCR7, excluded terminally differentiated effector memory CD45RA+ cells. Sequencing used immunoSEQ multiplex PCR; TCRdb keeps in-frame clones, though not all of them. The sample has around 1.9 million clones, 85% to 95% seen once; the top ten hold 1.5% to 2%. Sequenced material: naive CD8+ T cells from PBMCs. These receptors all come from a young man in good health. Some clones in this sample may be carry-over from other donors' samples.

This clone was counted once. The chain couples TRBV28 to TRBJ2-7; D remains unclear. The germline V gene has CDR1 MDHEN and CDR2 SYDVKM. The CDR3 covers 12 residues. With 4 bases removed from V and 7 bases from J, the gap between germline ends came to 11 bases. As DNA, the CDR3 is TGTGCCAGCAGTTCCTACATGGGAGAGCAGTACTTC. It yields the protein CASSSYMGEQYF. Full variable domain (rest looked up from reference TRBV28 and TRBJ2-7): DVKVTQSSRYLVKRTGEKVFLECVQDMDHENMFWYRQDPGLGLRLIYFSYDVKMKEKGDIPEGYSVSREKKERFSLILESASTNQTSMYLCASSSYMGEQYFGPGTRLTVT.

This chain joins TRBV13 and TRBJ2-7, with 8 bases matching TRBD2. The CDR3 totals 15 residues. CDR1 and CDR2 (germline): PRHDT, FYEKMQ (reference sequence). With 0 bases clipped from V and 6 bases from J, the junction kept 7 bases outside the gene matches. This chain's CDR3 is CASSLGVGRASEQYF. CDR3 bases: TGTGCCAGCAGCTTAGGGGTCGGGAGGGCCTCCGAGCAGTACTTC.

The chain joins TRBV10-2 to TRBJ2-2; 12 nucleotides align to TRBD2. V lost 4 bases to trimming and J lost 1 base; unmatched junction nucleotides: 4. This CDR3 has 17 amino acids. Per germline, CDR1 WSHSY and CDR2 SAAADI. CDR3 coding DNA: TGCGCCAGCAGTGCCACTAGCGGGAGGAGGAACACCGGGGAGCTGTTTTTT. This encodes CASSATSGRRNTGELFF.

This chain joins TRBV4-2 and TRBJ2-7; D is ambiguous. The CDR3 runs to 15 residues. Germline CDR1 reads LGHNA; CDR2 reads YNFKEQ. V lost 2 bases and J 0 bases, leaving 11 bases between the germline ends. The CDR3 here is CASSQLSVSSYEQYF. CDR3 in DNA: TGTGCCAGCAGCCAACTTTCGGTCAGCTCCTACGAGCAGTACTTC.

The chain has TRBV29-1 and TRBJ1-1, with D hard to call. V dropped 4 bases and J dropped 1 base, with 7 bases sitting between them. Germline CDR1 SQVTM, CDR2 ANQGSEA. The CDR3 consists of 12 residues. DNA of the CDR3: TGCAGCGTTGTGACGCCGAACACTGAAGCTTTCTTT. This translates into CSVVTPNTEAFF.

This sequence joins TRBV6-1 and TRBJ2-2; a possible D gene is TRBD2 (6 bases). The CDR3 has 15 residues. Looked up from germline, CDR1 is MNHNS and CDR2 is SASEGT. Between the trimmed V and J ends, which lost 10 bases and 0 bases, there was a span of 15 bases. The CDR3 region is CATISGLPNTGELFF. The CDR3 nucleotides are TGTGCCACCATATCCGGACTACCGAACACCGGGGAGCTGTTTTTT.

The genes are TRBV5-1 and TRBJ2-2, with 9 bases fitting TRBD1. J was trimmed by 6 bases and V by 6 bases; bases with no gene match: 6. Germline values: CDR1 SGHRS, CDR2 YFSETQ. This CDR3 contains 14 residues. The CDR3 DNA reads as TGCGCCAGCACCCTCCGGACAGGGGCCGGGGAGCTGTTTTTT. This gives the protein CASTLRTGAGELFF.

About this clone: Other DNA sequences in this sample translate to the same CDR3. The CDR3 DNA reads as TGTGCCAGCAGCTTGGGTAGCGGGAGCACCGGGGAGCTGTTTTTT. Protein: CASSLGSGSTGELFF. The chain is built from TRBV7-6 and TRBJ2-2; TRBD2 agrees at 9 bases. Germline CDR1 and CDR2: SGHVS and FNYEAQ. Trimming at V came to 3 bases and at J to 4 bases, leaving 3 bases not matched to a gene. This CDR3 comprises 15 residues. The full variable domain, its missing parts supplied by reference TRBV7-6 and TRBJ2-2, is GAGVSQSPRYKVTKRGQDVALRCDPISGHVSLYWYRQALGQGPEFLTYFNYEAQQDKSGLPNDRFSAERPEGSISTLTIQRTEQRDSAMYRCASSLGSGSTGELFFGEGSRLTVL.

The gene calls are TRBV28 and TRBJ2-7; 9 bases line up with TRBD2. Trimming at V came to 10 bases and at J to 4 bases, leaving 17 bases not matched to a gene. The CDR3 length is 16 residues. Germline V gives CDR1 MDHEN, CDR2 SYDVKM. The CDR3 region is CATIRLAGEEVYEQYF. CDR3 nucleotide sequence: TGTGCCACCATACGATTAGCGGGAGAAGAGGTGTACGAGCAGTACTTC.

This sequence joins TRBV5-1 and TRBJ2-1; 7 bases are shared with TRBD2. The CDR3 consists of 16 residues. Germline CDR1 SGHRS, CDR2 YFSETQ. Trimming at V came to 0 bases and at J to 8 bases, leaving 11 bases not matched to a gene. CDR3 protein: CASSLASGLGFDEQFF. The CDR3 coding sequence is TGCGCCAGCAGCTTGGCAAGCGGACTAGGGTTCGATGAGCAGTTCTTC.

The CDR3 DNA reads TGTGCCAGTAGTTCCCCCCTAGCGGGAGTAAACGAGCAGTACTTC. As protein: CASSSPLAGVNEQYF. This chain connects TRBV19 to TRBJ2-7; 10 nucleotides match TRBD2. Germline V gene data show CDR1 as LNHDA and CDR2 as SQIVND (reference sequence). The CDR3 totals 15 residues. V lost 5 bases and J lost 5; bases outside the gene matches: 9. Complete variable domain (other parts from reference TRBV19 and TRBJ2-7): DGGITQSPKYLFRKEGQNVTLSCEQNLNHDAMYWYRQDPGQGLRLIYYSQIVNDFQKGDIAEGYSVSREKKESFPLTVTSAQKNPTAFYLCASSSPLAGVNEQYFGPGTRLTVT.

In the case of this clone: The sample holds other DNA sequences that translate to the same CDR3. The chain links TRBV4-1 to TRBJ2-3; 12 bases map to TRBD2. This CDR3 has 16 amino acids. Germline V gene lookup returns CDR1 MGHRA and CDR2 YSYEKL. V was pared by 4 bases and J by 0 bases, with 2 bases of the junction left unmatched. The CDR3 nucleotides are TGCGCCAGCAGCCGAGGGACTAGCGGGAGCACAGATACGCAGTATTTT. This encodes CASSRGTSGSTDTQYF.